What follows are 15 T cell receptor beta chains derived from one specimen sequenced in a study of T cell responses to AZD1222 COVID-19 vaccine (dated by TCRdb to about 2021). The time point label on this specimen signifies: about 28 days (+/-7) after the second vaccine dose. Library creation used the immunoSEQ multiplex PCR assay. What TCRdb holds here is the immuneACCESS table cut down to in-frame rearrangements. Part of the clones is not present; checked against another copy, under half of the missing clones reflect an unresolved V gene, and the others are unexplained. The table for this sample lists about 140,000 clones; about 93% of them were counted only once. The top ten hold over 4% of the sample. The sample in question was peripheral blood, obtained 28 days after the second AZD1222 dose. These receptors were obtained from an adult who received the AZD1222 COVID-19 vaccine.

The CDR3 nucleotides are TGTGCCAGCAGCTTCACTCGCACAGATACGCAGTATTTT. Translation: CASSFTRTDTQYF. This sequence joins TRBV7-2 and TRBJ2-3; D not resolved. Germline V CDR1 and CDR2: SGHTA, FQGNSA. Deletions cut 3 bases from V and 1 base from J, with 5 bases between. CDR3 size: 13 residues.

The sample holds one count of this clone. This chain uses TRBV12-3 or TRBV12-4 with TRBJ1-2; TRBD1 is a possible D gene (5 bases). V dropped 3 bases and J dropped 6 bases, with 11 bases sitting between them. This CDR3 has 13 residues. As DNA, the CDR3 is TGTGCCAGCAGTTTTAGGGGTTGGAATGGCTACACCTTC. This gives the protein CASSFRGWNGYTF.

Only one count was recorded for this clone. This chain joins TRBV10-3 and TRBJ2-2, with TRBD1 matching over 8 bases. CDR3 length equals 15 residues. CDR1 is ENHRY, CDR2 SYGVKD, per germline. Trimming at V came to 9 bases and at J to 6 bases, leaving 12 bases not matched to a gene. The CDR3 protein is CAIRQGSPSAGELFF. The CDR3 DNA is TGTGCCATTAGACAGGGGTCCCCCTCCGCCGGGGAGCTGTTTTTT.

V gene TRBV12-5 combines with J gene TRBJ2-1; no clear D. Between the trimmed V and J ends, which lost 8 bases and 5 bases, there was a span of 7 bases. The CDR3 runs to 11 residues. From germline, CDR1 is LGHNT and CDR2 FRNRAP. The CDR3 reads CASFLDNEQFF. As DNA, the CDR3 is TGTGCTAGTTTTCTGGACAATGAGCAGTTCTTC.

The chain couples TRBV27 to TRBJ2-2; TRBD1 might be the D (6 bases). Between the trimmed V and J ends, which lost 7 bases and 4 bases, there was a span of 13 bases. Germline V gene sequence: CDR1 MNHEY, CDR2 SMNVEV (reference sequence). The CDR3 sequence is 14 residues long. CDR3 protein: CASTPGAATGELFF. CDR3 nucleotide sequence: TGTGCCAGCACGCCAGGGGCCGCCACCGGGGAGCTGTTTTTT.

The V and J genes are TRBV12-3 or TRBV12-4 and TRBJ1-1; D gene uncertain. The CDR3 consists of 12 residues. The V end lost 9 bases, the J end lost 8 bases, and 16 bases lay between the germline ends. The CDR3 region is CASSDGRVEAFF. In DNA form, the CDR3 reads TGTGCCAGTTCGGACGGCCGGGTAGAAGCTTTCTTT.

This chain joins TRBV19 and TRBJ2-7; D is undetermined. Deletions cut 4 bases from V and 4 bases from J, with 14 bases between. CDR1 LNHDA and CDR2 SQIVND come from the germline V gene (reference sequence). CDR3 length: 14 residues. The CDR3 nucleotides are TGTGCCAGTAGTACCCAGGCAGGACGGTACGAGCAGTACTTC. It codes for CASSTQAGRYEQYF.

The chain links TRBV5-6 to TRBJ2-1, with TRBD2 identical over 7 bases. CDR3 length equals 18 residues. V trimming: 6 bases; J trimming: 0 bases; junction bases outside the gene matches: 15. In germline, CDR1 is SGHDT, CDR2 YYEEEE. CDR3 loop: CASTTNPGLSYSYNEQFF. The CDR3 nucleotides are TGTGCCAGCACCACGAACCCGGGACTAAGTTACTCCTACAATGAGCAGTTCTTC.

The rearrangement links TRBV9 to TRBJ2-1, with 7 bases identical to TRBD2. The junction had 9 bases not matched to a gene; V was cut back by 3 bases and J by 0 bases. This CDR3 has 17 amino acids. Per the germline V gene, CDR1 is SGDLS and CDR2 is YYNGEE. The CDR3 coding sequence is TGTGCCAGCAGCGCTGGGGGAGGGGTTCCCTCCTACAATGAGCAGTTCTTC. Its protein is CASSAGGGVPSYNEQFF.

CDR3 sequence (DNA): TGTGCCAGCAGTTCTCAAAACACTGAAGCTTTCTTT. Translating it yields CASSSQNTEAFF. This chain links TRBV28 with TRBJ1-1; no definite D call. The germline V gene has CDR1 MDHEN and CDR2 SYDVKM. V was cut by 4 bases and J by 2 bases, with 5 bases left in between. This CDR3 region has 12 residues.

The table lists this clone with a count of one. The chain employs TRBV10-1 and TRBJ1-5; a weak D match, TRBD1 (6 bases). Germline lookup yields CDR1 WNHNN and CDR2 SYGVQD (reference sequence). V lost 0 bases to trimming and J lost 0 bases, with 12 bases between them. The CDR3 loop spans 17 amino acids. CDR3 sequence (DNA): TGCGCCAGCAGTGAGTCGTTGACAGGACTTAGCAATCAGCCCCAGCATTTT. Its protein product is CASSESLTGLSNQPQHF.

The J gene is TRBJ2-6, the V gene TRBV4-1; D is possibly TRBD2 (6 bases). This CDR3 is built from 16 residues. Deletions cut 2 bases from V and 4 bases from J, with 12 bases between. The germline gives CDR1 MGHRA, CDR2 YSYEKL. The CDR3 nucleotides read TGCGCCAGCAGCCAACCGACCGCGGGAGGGGCCAACGTCCTGACTTTC. This translates into CASSQPTAGGANVLTF.

The chain joins TRBV3-1 (or the pseudogene TRBV3-2) to TRBJ2-3; D possibly corresponds to TRBD1 (6 bases). The V end lost 5 bases, the J end lost 3 bases, and 15 bases lay between the germline ends. The germline CDR1 and CDR2 sequences are LGHDT and YNNKEL (reference sequence). The length of the CDR3 is 15 residues. The CDR3 sequence: CASSEAGARTDTQYF. The CDR3 DNA follows: TGTGCCAGCAGCGAAGCAGGGGCAAGAACAGATACGCAGTATTTT.

The rearrangement joins TRBV19 to TRBJ1-1; D gene unclear. Germline CDR1 is LNHDA and CDR2 is SQIVND (reference sequence). The CDR3 is 14 residues long. V lost 3 bases, J lost 3 bases, and 11 bases lay in between. CDR3 loop: CASSITHADTEAFF. DNA for the CDR3: TGTGCCAGTAGTATCACCCACGCGGACACTGAAGCTTTCTTT.

The chain is built from TRBV11-2 and TRBJ1-4; 7 bases match TRBD1. The trim removed 1 base at V and 3 bases at J, leaving 2 bases unmatched. In germline, CDR1 is SGHAT, CDR2 FQNNGV. The CDR3 has 15 residues. The CDR3 region is CASSLGDSSNEKLFF. For the CDR3, the DNA is TGTGCCAGCAGCTTAGGGGACAGCTCTAATGAAAAACTGTTTTTT.